What follows describes a single T cell receptor (beta chain). Residents of approximately 25 US areas, aged about 18 to 95 years, made up the participants. The data derive from a study of blood T cell repertoires in COVID-19. The wider study: Sample material is recorded as cDNA or gDNA derived from T cells, B-cell-depleted T cells, or PBMCs.

This table comes from immunoSEQ multiplex PCR, and its TCRdb copy is limited to in-frame clones, with some not included. The sample has about 400,000 clones; about 87% are singletons. The CDR3 totals 13 residues. V lost 3 bases and J 6 bases, leaving 15 bases between the germline ends. Germline V gene data show CDR1 as GTSNPN and CDR2 as SVGIG (reference sequence). The TCR sequence derives from a man aged 35 to 55 in a cohort exposed to, infected with or recovered from COVID-19 (not recorded which). This chain joins TRBV30 and TRBJ2-7; D is uncertain. Sequences were obtained from PBMCs or T cells enriched from blood (not recorded which). DNA of the CDR3: TGTGCCTGGAGCCGCCCGTTGCGACTCGAGCAGTACTTC. Residues: CAWSRPLRLEQYF.